This record covers a single TCR beta chain. Followed over time, Seattle patients had been enrolled while infection was active. As handled by the study authors: Amplification of reference gene primers was used by the study to estimate nucleated cell counts. The method was immunoSEQ multiplex PCR; TCRdb's version includes in-frame clones alone and lacks a portion of them. Clone size and the V and J calls come from that table; the DNA yielded D and trimming. The table lists some 160,000 clones, almost 85% of them singletons. These data are taken from a study of blood T cell repertoires in COVID-19. On the study more broadly: The study drew acute and convalescent COVID-19 samples from the United States, Italy and Spain. The cDNA or gDNA used as material had been derived from T cells, B-cell-depleted T cells, or PBMCs.

The sample comprised peripheral blood. This TCR was sampled from a woman older than 75 with COVID-19, enrolled during active disease.

The CDR3 protein is CASSLQTSGGQNEQFF. The CDR3 bases are TGTGCCAGCAGCCTACAGACTAGCGGGGGACAGAATGAGCAGTTCTTC. The V gene is TRBV7-6, the J gene TRBJ2-1, with 12 bases matching TRBD2. CDR1 and CDR2 from the germline V gene are SGHVS and FNYEAQ. The CDR3 extends over 16 amino acids. The junction had 9 bases not matched to a gene; V was cut back by 5 bases and J by 7 bases.